The T cell receptor (beta chain) described here comes from a study of blood T cells in healthy people across ages. Regarding the study as a whole: While age rose, TCR beta diversity per million T cells dropped in a roughly linear way. PBMCs were not sorted, which prevented a conclusive comparison of naive versus antigen-experienced cells. Estimates drawn from one million T cells were deemed to understate diversity. Naive T cell percentage and TCR beta diversity correlated strongly.

The second PCR ran about 6 to 11 cycles with a sample-barcoded 5' primer and J-beta primers. TCRdb itself ran the 5' RACE reads through MiXCR, one entry per CDR3 protein. This table has hundreds of thousands of distinct CDR3 sequences, under 25% appearing once. This clonotype was observed at least ten times. As yet, its antigen is unknown. This CDR3 has 14 residues. Germline V gene lookup returns CDR1 SGHRS and CDR2 YFSETQ. The J segment lost 3 bases and the V segment lost 5 bases, leaving 5 bases of the junction unmatched. The sequencing input was blood. The source is a man aged 65 to 79 in good health. The chain links TRBV5-1 to TRBJ2-5; TRBD2 agrees at 9 bases. The CDR3 reads CASSFSGSEETQYF. The CDR3 coding sequence is TGCGCCAGCAGTTTTAGCGGGAGTGAAGAGACCCAGTACTTC.